Presented here are 27 T cell receptor beta chains from one specimen sequenced in a study of T-cell memory formation after mild COVID-19. TCRdb re-called the 5' RACE reads with MiXCR, one entry per CDR3 protein. The sample carries some 30,000 distinct CDR3 sequences, approximately 7.4% recorded once. The source material was PBMCs or a T cell subset sorted from them (not recorded which). Source of these receptors: an adult woman who had mild COVID-19 (a few samples of this study predate the infection). Cell type and time point are not known.

This clonotype was counted ten times or more. This chain connects TRBV12-5 to TRBJ1-6, with D possibly matching TRBD1 (6 bases). The ends were cut back, 5 bases at V and 9 bases at J, with 14 bases in the middle. This CDR3 contains 14 residues. Germline assignment: CDR1 LGHNT and CDR2 FRNRAP. Here the CDR3 DNA reads TGTGCTAGTGGTACACAGGGAAGCGGTTCACCCCTCCACTTT. Translating gives CASGTQGSGSPLHF.

As for this clonotype: A read error may account for a junction end that differs from germline. The chain uses TRBV11-2 and TRBJ1-1, with 7 bases identical to TRBD1. The CDR3 contains 14 residues. CDR1 SGHAT and CDR2 FQNNGV come from the germline V gene. This CDR3 reads CASSLGTVNTEDFF. CDR3 in DNA: TGTGCCAGCAGCTTGGGGACAGTGAACACTGAAGATTTCTTT.

This clonotype showed up many times. The gene calls are TRBV7-8 and TRBJ1-6; D might be TRBD1 (6 bases). The germline CDR1 and CDR2 sequences are SGHVS and FQNEAQ. Trimming shortened V by 4 bases and J by 7 bases, and 11 bases separated the two germline ends. The CDR3 runs to 14 residues. CDR3 region: CASSSGTWNSPLHF. The CDR3, as DNA: TGTGCCAGCAGCTCGGGGACATGGAATTCACCCCTCCACTTT.

The table lists this clonotype with many counts. The junction shows a germline mismatch at one end, possibly a read error. The J gene is TRBJ2-2, the V gene TRBV7-3, with D perhaps matching TRBD1 (6 bases). There are 18 residues in the CDR3. Per germline, CDR1 SGHTA and CDR2 FQGTGA. The CDR3 DNA reads TGTGCCAGCAGCTTACGACCGCCGGGACACCAGAACGCCGGGGAGCTGTTTTTT. It encodes CASSLRPPGHQNAGELFF.

This clonotype was detected many times. V usage is TRBV7-9 and J usage is TRBJ2-7, with no clear D. The germline V gene encodes CDR1 SEHNR and CDR2 FQNEAQ (reference sequence). Trimming took off 4 bases at V and 3 bases at J, with 13 bases between the two ends. The length of the CDR3 is 14 residues. The CDR3 spells CASSSGRSHYEQYF. Here the CDR3 DNA reads TGTGCCAGCAGCTCGGGTAGGTCCCACTACGAGCAGTACTTC. Full variable domain (rest looked up from reference TRBV7-9 and TRBJ2-7): DTGVSQNPRHKITKRGQNVTFRCDPISEHNRLYWYRQTLGQGPEFLTYFQNEAQLEKSRLLSDRFSAERPKGSFSTLEIQRTEQGDSAMYLCASSSGRSHYEQYFGPGTRLTVT.

Ten or more counts support this clonotype. The V and J genes are TRBV7-8 and TRBJ1-2; D is unresolved. CDR1 SGHVS and CDR2 FQNEAQ come from the germline V gene. The CDR3 extends over 17 amino acids. V was clipped by 0 bases and J by 4 bases, with 18 bases between them. CDR3 protein: CASSLARLGQPSYGYTF. The DNA for the CDR3 is TGTGCCAGCAGCTTAGCCCGATTGGGCCAACCCTCCTATGGCTACACCTTC.

This clonotype was detected many times. The chain's CDR3 is CASSVGSGGYEQYF. In DNA form, the CDR3 reads TGTGCCAGCAGCGTAGGTAGCGGGGGCTACGAGCAGTACTTC. The chain combines TRBV9 with TRBJ2-7, with 9 positions matching TRBD2. The CDR3 covers 14 residues. The J segment lost 3 bases and the V segment lost 0 bases, leaving 1 base of the junction unmatched. CDR1 and CDR2 from the germline V gene are SGDLS and YYNGEE. Complete variable domain (other parts from reference TRBV9 and TRBJ2-7): DSGVTQTPKHLITATGQRVTLRCSPRSGDLSVYWYQQSLDQGLQFLIQYYNGEERAKGNILERFSAQQFPDLHSELNLSSLELGDSALYFCASSVGSGGYEQYFGPGTRLTVT.

This clonotype was recorded at least ten times. This chain joins TRBV3-1 and TRBJ2-7, with D possibly being TRBD1 or TRBD2 (6 bases each). CDR3 size: 18 residues. Trimming cost V 4 bases and J 1 base, with 23 bases left between them. CDR1 and CDR2 (germline): LGHDT, YNNKEL (reference sequence). CDR3 sequence (DNA): TGTGCCAGCAGCCGAGGCCGAGTATACGGGGGCGGGTCCTACGAGCAGTACTTC. Residues: CASSRGRVYGGGSYEQYF.

This clonotype was seen many times. This chain joins TRBV7-9 and TRBJ2-7; 12 nucleotides match TRBD1. V dropped 1 base and J dropped 4; count of bases not matched to a gene: 5. CDR1 is SEHNR, CDR2 FQNEAQ, per germline (reference sequence). This CDR3 comprises 16 residues. The CDR3 nucleotides read TGTGCCAGCAGCTTAGGGGGGACAGGGGGCAGGTACGAGCAGTACTTC. Residues: CASSLGGTGGRYEQYF.

This clonotype was counted ten times or more. This chain joins TRBV24-1 and TRBJ2-3; TRBD2 aligns across 13 bases. In germline, CDR1 is KGHDR, CDR2 SFDVKD. This CDR3 is 15 amino acids long. Unmatched junction bases numbered 6, after V lost 9 bases and J lost 4 bases. The CDR3 nucleotides are TGTGCCACCGGCAAGACTAGCGGGAGGTCAGATACGCAGTATTTT. Protein sequence: CATGKTSGRSDTQYF.

In its sample, this clonotype was seen many times. This sequence joins TRBV20-1 and TRBJ2-7, with unresolved D. Germline V gives CDR1 DFQATT, CDR2 SNEGSKA (reference sequence). Trimming stripped 6 bases from V and 0 bases from J, with 15 bases between. The CDR3 length is 14 residues. In nucleotides, the CDR3 is TGCAGTGCCGAACCGACCGACAACTCCTACGAGCAGTACTTC. Protein: CSAEPTDNSYEQYF.

This clonotype has at least ten counts. The rearrangement joins TRBV3-1 to TRBJ2-7; D uncertain. The V gene's germline CDR1 is LGHDT and CDR2 YNNKEL (reference sequence). Trimming took off 1 base at V and 5 bases at J, with 3 bases between the two ends. This CDR3 region has 11 residues. The CDR3 is CASSQVHEQYF. CDR3 coding DNA: TGTGCCAGCAGCCAAGTCCACGAGCAGTACTTC.

At least ten counts were recorded for this clonotype. This CDR3 is CASSLGGSGANVLTF. CDR3 bases: TGTGCCAGCAGCTTAGGGGGCTCTGGGGCCAACGTCCTGACTTTC. The rearrangement uses TRBV7-2 and TRBJ2-6; D uncertain. Trimming removed 1 base from V and 0 bases from J, with 4 bases in between. CDR3 length: 15 residues. Germline values: CDR1 SGHTA, CDR2 FQGNSA. Supplemented by reference TRBV7-2 and TRBJ2-6, the full variable domain reads GAGVSQSPSNKVTEKGKDVELRCDPISGHTALYWYRQSLGQGLEFLIYFQGNSAPDKSGLPSDRFSAERTGGSVSTLTIQRTQQEDSAVYLCASSLGGSGANVLTFGAGSRLTVL.

This clonotype was recorded at least ten times. CDR3 protein: CAWSGLQETQYF. CDR3 coding DNA: TGTGCCTGGAGTGGACTACAAGAGACCCAGTACTTC. The chain combines TRBV30 with TRBJ2-5; the D gene is possibly TRBD2 (5 bases). The CDR3 is 12 amino acids. With 1 base removed from V and 2 bases from J, the gap between germline ends came to 5 bases. The V gene's germline CDR1 is GTSNPN and CDR2 SVGIG (reference sequence).

The sample holds many counts of this clonotype. The rearrangement joins TRBV30 to TRBJ2-2; 7 bases align to TRBD1. Germline V gene sequence: CDR1 GTSNPN, CDR2 SVGIG (reference sequence). The CDR3 consists of 16 residues. V dropped 2 bases and J dropped 4; count of bases not matched to a gene: 10. CDR3: CAWSYRDSAITGELFF. In nucleotides, the CDR3 is TGTGCCTGGAGTTACCGGGACAGCGCTATCACCGGGGAGCTGTTTTTT.

There are many counts of this clonotype. The chain is built from TRBV5-6 and TRBJ1-2, with 7 positions matching TRBD1. V dropped 4 bases and J dropped 0; count of bases not matched to a gene: 6. The CDR3 has 15 residues. Germline loops: CDR1 SGHDT, CDR2 YYEEEE. The CDR3 protein is CASSVTGNPNYGYTF. The CDR3 nucleotides are TGTGCCAGCAGCGTGACAGGGAATCCTAACTATGGCTACACCTTC. The full variable domain, in which reference TRBV5-6 and TRBJ1-2 provide the parts outside the CDR3, is DAGVTQSPTHLIKTRGQQVTLRCSPKSGHDTVSWYQQALGQGPQFIFQYYEEEERQRGNFPDRFSGHQFPNYSSELNVNALLLGDSALYLCASSVTGNPNYGYTFGSGTRLTVV.

This clonotype has at least ten counts. The chain employs TRBV7-2 and TRBJ2-7; 10 nucleotides line up with TRBD1. The CDR3 spans 14 residues. Trimming cost V 7 bases and J 6 bases; bases outside gene matches: 9. Germline V CDR1 and CDR2: SGHTA, FQGNSA. CDR3 region: CASNRDRGLAEQYF. The CDR3 DNA sequence: TGTGCCAGCAATAGGGACAGGGGTTTGGCCGAGCAGTACTTC.

Remarks on this clonotype: It may be a read error: a sequence one base away is much more abundant. The V gene is TRBV10-3, the J gene TRBJ1-2, with unresolved D. The CDR3 totals 12 residues. The germline V gene has CDR1 ENHRY and CDR2 SYGVKD. The CDR3 DNA reads as TGTGACATCGGTACGGATTTCCATGGCTACACCTTC. This sequence encodes CDIGTDFHGYTF.

This clonotype was counted ten times or more. This chain links TRBV12-3 or TRBV12-4 with TRBJ2-5; D possibly uses TRBD1 or TRBD2 (6 bases each). The CDR3 has 13 amino acids. V was trimmed by 5 bases and J by 8 bases, leaving 15 bases between them. CDR3 amino acids: CASSPTEGVTQYF. CDR3 DNA sequence: TGTGCCAGCAGTCCAACGGAGGGGGTAACCCAGTACTTC.

In its sample, this clonotype was seen many times. This chain links TRBV5-1 with TRBJ1-2, with D uncertain. Trimming removed 3 bases from V and 0 bases from J, with 12 bases in between. The CDR3 is 15 amino acids. Germline lookup yields CDR1 SGHRS and CDR2 YFSETQ. As DNA, the CDR3 is TGCGCCAGCAGCTCCCCGGAGGGCCCTAACTATGGCTACACCTTC. Protein product: CASSSPEGPNYGYTF.

This clonotype was picked up many times. This sequence joins TRBV6-1 and TRBJ1-6; no reliable D call. The germline V and J ends were trimmed by 0 bases and 0 bases, with 9 bases remaining between them. Germline CDR1 reads MNHNS; CDR2 reads SASEGT. The CDR3 consists of 17 residues. The CDR3 bases are TGTGCCAGCAGTGAAGCGCGGGTCTCCTCCTATAATTCACCCCTCCACTTT. Amino acid sequence: CASSEARVSSYNSPLHF.

In its sample, this clonotype was seen many times. This CDR3 is CASSPQRRGGQPQHF. CDR3 bases: TGTGCCAGCAGTCCCCAAAGGAGGGGGGGTCAGCCCCAGCATTTT. J is TRBJ1-5 and V is TRBV12-3 or TRBV12-4; perhaps TRBD1 as D (6 bases). V lost 5 bases and J 6 bases, leaving 17 bases between the germline ends. The CDR3 loop spans 15 amino acids.

This clonotype came up many times. V is TRBV7-2 and J is TRBJ2-7, with 8 bases identical to TRBD1. The V gene's germline CDR1 is SGHTA and CDR2 FQGNSA. Losses at the gene ends were 0 bases for V and 0 bases for J; bases not matched to a gene: 1. The CDR3 runs to 15 residues. The CDR3 reads CASSLAGTGSYEQYF. CDR3 in DNA: TGTGCCAGCAGCTTAGCCGGGACAGGCTCCTACGAGCAGTACTTC.

This clonotype was recorded at least ten times. This rearrangement joins TRBV29-1 to TRBJ2-3; TRBD2 is a possible D gene (7 bases). V gave up 3 bases and J gave up 2 bases, with 18 bases separating them. The CDR3 loop spans 16 amino acids. CDR1 is SQVTM and CDR2 is ANQGSEA in the germline V gene. The CDR3 DNA is TGCAGCGTTGAGGGGGCAGGGAGGGGATCCACAGATACGCAGTATTTT. This gives the protein CSVEGAGRGSTDTQYF.

This clonotype was recorded at least ten times. This chain joins TRBV2 and TRBJ2-3; 13 positions match TRBD2. The CDR3 consists of 16 residues. Per the germline V gene, CDR1 is SNHLY and CDR2 is FYNNEI. V lost 1 base, J lost 8 bases, and 6 bases stayed unmatched. CDR3 coding DNA: TGTGCCAGCAGTGAAGGGACTAGCGGGAGAGGGGTTACGCAGTATTTT. Amino acids: CASSEGTSGRGVTQYF.

The CDR3 region is CASSLYKRGLTDTQYF. CDR3 nucleotide sequence: TGTGCCAGCAGCTTGTATAAGCGGGGACTCACAGATACGCAGTATTTT. The V gene is TRBV5-6, the J gene TRBJ2-3; TRBD2 agrees at 7 bases. The CDR3 is 16 residues long. V lost 1 base and J lost 2; bases outside the gene matches: 7. Germline CDR1 and CDR2: SGHDT and YYEEEE.

This clonotype has a count of ten or more. This sequence joins TRBV3-1 and TRBJ2-2; maybe TRBD1 (6 bases). The CDR3 runs 15 residues. V lost 4 bases and J 1 base, leaving 10 bases between the germline ends. Per the germline V gene, CDR1 is LGHDT and CDR2 is YNNKEL (reference sequence). DNA of the CDR3: TGTGCCAGCAGCCGACAGGCTAGGAACACCGGGGAGCTGTTTTTT. Translating it yields CASSRQARNTGELFF. Using reference TRBV3-1 and TRBJ2-2 for the parts outside the CDR3, the full variable domain is DTAVSQTPKYLVTQMGNDKSIKCEQNLGHDTMYWYKQDSKKFLKIMFSYNNKELIINETVPNRFSPKSPDKAHLNLHINSLELGDSAVYFCASSRQARNTGELFFGEGSRLTVL.